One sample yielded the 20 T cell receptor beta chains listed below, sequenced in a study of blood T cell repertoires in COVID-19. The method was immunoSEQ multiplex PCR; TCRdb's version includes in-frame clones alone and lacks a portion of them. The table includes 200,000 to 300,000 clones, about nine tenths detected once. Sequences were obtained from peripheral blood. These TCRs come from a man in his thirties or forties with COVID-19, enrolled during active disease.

The CDR3 DNA sequence: TGTGCCACCAGCAGAGATCGGGGGGCGCAAACTAATGAAAAACTGTTTTTT. Translated, it gives CATSRDRGAQTNEKLFF. The V call is TRBV15, the J call TRBJ1-4; perhaps TRBD1 as D (6 bases). The germline gives CDR1 LNHNV, CDR2 YYDKDF (reference sequence). The CDR3 covers 17 residues. Trimming took off 0 bases at V and 1 base at J, with 12 bases between the two ends.

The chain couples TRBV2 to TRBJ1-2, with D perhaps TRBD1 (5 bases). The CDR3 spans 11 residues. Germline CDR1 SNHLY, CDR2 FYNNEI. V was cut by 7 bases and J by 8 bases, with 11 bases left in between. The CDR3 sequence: CASISTGGYTF. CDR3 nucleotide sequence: TGTGCCAGCATATCTACAGGCGGCTACACCTTC.

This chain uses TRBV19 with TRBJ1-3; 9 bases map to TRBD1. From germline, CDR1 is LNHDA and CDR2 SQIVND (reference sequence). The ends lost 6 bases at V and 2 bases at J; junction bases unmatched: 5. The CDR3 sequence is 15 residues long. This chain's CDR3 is CASSLQGAAGNTIYF. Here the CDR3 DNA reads TGTGCCAGTAGCCTACAGGGGGCAGCTGGAAACACCATATATTTT.

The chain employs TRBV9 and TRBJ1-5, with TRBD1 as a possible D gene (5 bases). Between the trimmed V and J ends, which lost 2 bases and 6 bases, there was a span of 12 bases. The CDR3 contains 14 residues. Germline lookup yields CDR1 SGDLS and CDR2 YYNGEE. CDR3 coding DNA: TGTGCCAGCAGCGTTACTGGCGGGGGTCAGCCCCAGCATTTT. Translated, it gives CASSVTGGGQPQHF.

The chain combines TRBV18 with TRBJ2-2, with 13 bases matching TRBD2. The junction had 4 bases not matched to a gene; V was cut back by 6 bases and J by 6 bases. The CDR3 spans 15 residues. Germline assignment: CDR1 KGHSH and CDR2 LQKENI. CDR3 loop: CASSWTSGGPGELFF. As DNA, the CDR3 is TGTGCCAGCTCTTGGACTAGCGGGGGACCCGGGGAGCTGTTTTTT. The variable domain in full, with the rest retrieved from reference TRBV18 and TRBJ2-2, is NAGVMQNPRHLVRRRGQEARLRCSPMKGHSHVYWYRQLPEEGLKFMVYLQKENIIDESGMPKERFSAEFPKEGPSILRIQQVVRGDSAAYFCASSWTSGGPGELFFGEGSRLTVL.

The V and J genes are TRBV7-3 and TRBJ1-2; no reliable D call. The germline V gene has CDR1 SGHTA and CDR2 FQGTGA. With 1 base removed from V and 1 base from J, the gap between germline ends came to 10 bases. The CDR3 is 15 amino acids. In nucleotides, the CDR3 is TGTGCCAGCAGCTTAATCGGCGGAAGTAACTATGGCTACACCTTC. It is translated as CASSLIGGSNYGYTF.

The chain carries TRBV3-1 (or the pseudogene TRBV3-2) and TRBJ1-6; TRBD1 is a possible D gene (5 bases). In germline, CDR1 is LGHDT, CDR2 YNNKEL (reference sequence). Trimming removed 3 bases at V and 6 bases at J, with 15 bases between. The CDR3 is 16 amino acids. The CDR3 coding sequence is TGTGCCAGCAGCCACCAACCGGGACTGACTAATTCACCCCTCCACTTT. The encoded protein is CASSHQPGLTNSPLHF.

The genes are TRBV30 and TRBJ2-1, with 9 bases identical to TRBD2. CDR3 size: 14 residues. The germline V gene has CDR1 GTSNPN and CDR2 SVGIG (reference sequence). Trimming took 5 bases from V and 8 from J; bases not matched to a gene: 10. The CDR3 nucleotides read TGTGCCTGGGTAAGGCCTAGCGGGGTCGATGAGCAGTTCTTC. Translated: CAWVRPSGVDEQFF.

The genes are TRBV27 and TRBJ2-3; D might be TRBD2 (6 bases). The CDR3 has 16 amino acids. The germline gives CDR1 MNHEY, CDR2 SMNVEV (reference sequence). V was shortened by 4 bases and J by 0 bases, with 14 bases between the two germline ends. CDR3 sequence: CASSYTTRISTDTQYF. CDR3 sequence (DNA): TGTGCCAGCAGTTACACGACTAGGATTAGCACAGATACGCAGTATTTT.

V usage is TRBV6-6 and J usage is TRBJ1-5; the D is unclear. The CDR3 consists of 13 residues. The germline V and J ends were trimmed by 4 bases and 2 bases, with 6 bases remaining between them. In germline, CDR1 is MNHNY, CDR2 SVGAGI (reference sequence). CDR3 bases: TGTGCCAGCAGTTTGGTAGGCAATCAGCCCCAGCATTTT. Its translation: CASSLVGNQPQHF.

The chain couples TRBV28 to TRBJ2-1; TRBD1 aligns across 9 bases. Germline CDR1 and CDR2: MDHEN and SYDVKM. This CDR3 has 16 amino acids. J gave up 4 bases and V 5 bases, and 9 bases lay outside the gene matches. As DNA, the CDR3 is TGTGCCAGCAGTCTACCCACGGGACAGGGATACAATGAGCAGTTCTTC. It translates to CASSLPTGQGYNEQFF.

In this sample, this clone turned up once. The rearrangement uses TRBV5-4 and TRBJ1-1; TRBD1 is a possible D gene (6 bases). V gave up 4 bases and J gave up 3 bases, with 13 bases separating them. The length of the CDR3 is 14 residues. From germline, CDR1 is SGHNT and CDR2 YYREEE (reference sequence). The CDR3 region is CASSTPTGDTEAFF. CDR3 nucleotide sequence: TGTGCCAGCAGCACCCCGACAGGAGACACTGAAGCTTTCTTT.

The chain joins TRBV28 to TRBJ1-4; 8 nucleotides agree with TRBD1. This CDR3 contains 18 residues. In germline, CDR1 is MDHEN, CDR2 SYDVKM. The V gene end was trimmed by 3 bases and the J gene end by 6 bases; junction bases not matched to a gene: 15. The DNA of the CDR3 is TGTGCCAGCAGTTTTCGTGACAGGGGACTGTGGTTGGATGAAAAACTGTTTTTT. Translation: CASSFRDRGLWLDEKLFF. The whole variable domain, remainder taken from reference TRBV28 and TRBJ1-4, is DVKVTQSSRYLVKRTGEKVFLECVQDMDHENMFWYRQDPGLGLRLIYFSYDVKMKEKGDIPEGYSVSREKKERFSLILESASTNQTSMYLCASSFRDRGLWLDEKLFFGSGTQLSVL.

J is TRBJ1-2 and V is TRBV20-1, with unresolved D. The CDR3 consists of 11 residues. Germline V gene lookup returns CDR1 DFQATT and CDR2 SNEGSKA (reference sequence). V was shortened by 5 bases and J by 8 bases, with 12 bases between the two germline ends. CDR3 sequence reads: CSAPPGSGYTF. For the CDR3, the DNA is TGCAGTGCTCCCCCGGGTTCCGGCTACACCTTC.

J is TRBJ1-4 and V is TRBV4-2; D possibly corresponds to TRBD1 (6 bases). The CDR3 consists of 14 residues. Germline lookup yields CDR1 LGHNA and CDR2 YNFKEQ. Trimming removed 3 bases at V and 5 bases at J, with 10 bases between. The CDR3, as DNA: TGTGCCAGCAGCCAGGGGGCGCAGAATGAAAAACTGTTTTTT. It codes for CASSQGAQNEKLFF.

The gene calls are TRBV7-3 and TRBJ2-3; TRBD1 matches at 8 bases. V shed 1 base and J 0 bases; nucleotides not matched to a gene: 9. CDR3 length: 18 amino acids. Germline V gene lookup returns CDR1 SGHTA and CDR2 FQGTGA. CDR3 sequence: CASSLRSEGQESTDTQYF. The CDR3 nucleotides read TGTGCCAGCAGCTTAAGATCGGAGGGACAGGAGAGCACAGATACGCAGTATTTT.

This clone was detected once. CDR3 nucleotide sequence: TGTGCCAGCAGGGGGCTCTCTGGGGAGCTGTTTTTT. The encoded protein is CASRGLSGELFF. The chain joins TRBV2 to TRBJ2-2, with D possibly TRBD1 on 5 matching bases. This CDR3 region has 12 residues. Per germline, CDR1 SNHLY and CDR2 FYNNEI. V lost 6 bases to trimming and J lost 8 bases, with 10 bases between them.

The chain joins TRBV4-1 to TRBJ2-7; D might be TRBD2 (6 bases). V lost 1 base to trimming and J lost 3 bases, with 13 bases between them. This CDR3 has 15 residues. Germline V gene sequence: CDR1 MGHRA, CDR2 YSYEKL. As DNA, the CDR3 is TGCGCCAGCAGCCAAGTCCCGGGAGAGCTCTACGAGCAGTACTTC. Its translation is CASSQVPGELYEQYF.

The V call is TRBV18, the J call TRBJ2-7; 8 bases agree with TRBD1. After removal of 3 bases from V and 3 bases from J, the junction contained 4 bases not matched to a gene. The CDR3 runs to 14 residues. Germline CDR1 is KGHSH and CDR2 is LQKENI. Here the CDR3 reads CASSPRTGIYEQYF. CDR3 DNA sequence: TGTGCCAGCTCACCGAGGACAGGGATCTACGAGCAGTACTTC.

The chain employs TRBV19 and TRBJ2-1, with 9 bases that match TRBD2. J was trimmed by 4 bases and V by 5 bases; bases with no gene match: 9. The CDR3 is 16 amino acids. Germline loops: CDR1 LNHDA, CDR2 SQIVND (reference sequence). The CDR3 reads CASSGNSGGVYNEQFF. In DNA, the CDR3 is TGTGCCAGTAGTGGGAATAGCGGGGGAGTTTACAATGAGCAGTTCTTC.